These 3 T cell receptor beta chains were all obtained from the same sample, sequenced in a study of shared clonotypes between healthy human individuals (dated by TCRdb to 2018 to 2020). Library creation used the immunoSEQ multiplex PCR assay. Here the immuneACCESS table is served through TCRdb, limited to in-frame sequences with V and J called. Missing clones are a known gap in these copies; in checked studies unresolved V genes cover under half, and the rest lacks a known reason. This sample lists 2 million to 2.5 million clones; under 95% were detected once. About 0.34% of the sample is held by the ten biggest clonotypes. The sequenced material came from naive CD4+ T cells from PBMCs. According to the study, the label for this sample's cell subset or site signals: CD45RA+ positively selected. The source is a young man in good health. Some clones in this sample may be carry-over from other donors' samples.

The CDR3 protein is CASRGPGANVLTF. The CDR3 nucleotides are TGTGCCAGCAGGGGACCTGGGGCCAACGTCCTGACTTTC. The J gene is TRBJ2-6, the V gene TRBV27; D may match TRBD1 or TRBD2 (5 bases each). This CDR3 spans 13 amino acids. With 6 bases removed from V and 2 bases from J, the gap between germline ends came to 5 bases. In germline, CDR1 is MNHEY, CDR2 SMNVEV (reference sequence).

DNA of the CDR3: TGTGCCAGCAGGGGCTGGGCGGGCACTGAAGCTTTCTTT. It is translated as CASRGWAGTEAFF. This sequence joins TRBV27 and TRBJ1-1; no firm D call. This CDR3 region has 13 residues. The germline CDR1 and CDR2 sequences are MNHEY and SMNVEV (reference sequence). V shed 6 bases and J shed 4 bases, with 12 bases lying between them.

The genes are TRBV28 and TRBJ2-2; no reliable D call. The CDR3 length is 15 residues. V was clipped by 7 bases and J by 5 bases, with 17 bases between them. Per germline, CDR1 MDHEN and CDR2 SYDVKM. The CDR3 reads CASTPRSRSTGELFF. DNA for the CDR3: TGTGCCAGCACCCCTCGTAGTCGGAGTACCGGGGAGCTGTTTTTT.